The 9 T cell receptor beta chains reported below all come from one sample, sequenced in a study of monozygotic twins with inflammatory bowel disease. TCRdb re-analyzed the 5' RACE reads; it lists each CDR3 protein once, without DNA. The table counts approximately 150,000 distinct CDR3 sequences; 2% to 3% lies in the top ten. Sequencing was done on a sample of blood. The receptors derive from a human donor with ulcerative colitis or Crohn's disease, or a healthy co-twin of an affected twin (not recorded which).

CDR3 sequence: CSARGTRDYEQYF. The chain carries TRBV20-1 and TRBJ2-7; the TRBD1 assignment by TCRdb is unverifiable without DNA. Germline CDR1 is DFQATT and CDR2 is SNEGSKA (reference sequence). The CDR3 runs 13 residues.

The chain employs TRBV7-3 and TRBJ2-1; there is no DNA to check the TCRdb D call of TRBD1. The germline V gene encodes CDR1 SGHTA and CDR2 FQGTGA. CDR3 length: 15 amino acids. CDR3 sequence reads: CASSSIETGYNEQFF.

CDR3 protein: CASSEWGAETYEQYF. The chain carries TRBV11-2 and TRBJ2-7. Germline CDR1 reads SGHAT; CDR2 reads FQNNGV. This CDR3 comprises 15 residues. The entire variable domain, with the rest obtained from reference TRBV11-2 and TRBJ2-7, is as follows: EAGVAQSPRYKIIEKRQSVAFWCNPISGHATLYWYQQILGQGPKLLIQFQNNGVVDDSQLPKDRFSAERLKGVDSTLKIQPAKLEDSAVYLCASSEWGAETYEQYFGPGTRLTVT.

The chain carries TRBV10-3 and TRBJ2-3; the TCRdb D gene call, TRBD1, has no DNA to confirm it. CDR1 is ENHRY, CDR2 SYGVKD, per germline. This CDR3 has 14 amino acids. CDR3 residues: CAISRDGYTDTQYF.

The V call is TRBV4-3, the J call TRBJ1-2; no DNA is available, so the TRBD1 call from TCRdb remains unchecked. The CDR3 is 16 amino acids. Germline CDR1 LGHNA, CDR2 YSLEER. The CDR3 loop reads CASSQVLTGGIYGYTF.

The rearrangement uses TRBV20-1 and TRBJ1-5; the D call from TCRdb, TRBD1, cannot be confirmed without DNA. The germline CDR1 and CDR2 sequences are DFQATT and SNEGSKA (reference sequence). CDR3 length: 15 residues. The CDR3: CSARNRDRGSQPQHF.

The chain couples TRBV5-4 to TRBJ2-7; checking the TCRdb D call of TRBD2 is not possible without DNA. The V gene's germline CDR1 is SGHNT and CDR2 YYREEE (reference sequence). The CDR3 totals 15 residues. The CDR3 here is CASSKGLAGAYEQYF.

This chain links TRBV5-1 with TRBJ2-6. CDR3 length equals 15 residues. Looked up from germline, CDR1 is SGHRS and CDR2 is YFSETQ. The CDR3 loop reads CASSPQGPGANVLTF.

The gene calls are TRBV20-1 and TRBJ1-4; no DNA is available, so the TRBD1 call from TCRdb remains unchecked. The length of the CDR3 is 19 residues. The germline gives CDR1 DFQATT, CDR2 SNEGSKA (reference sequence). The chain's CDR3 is CSARALRVGQGAVGEKLFF.